This T cell receptor (beta chain) emerged from a study of somatic mutations in cytotoxic T cells in rheumatoid arthritis. Study background: T-cell populations stained with V beta antibodies were in some cases flow-sorted at nearly 100% purity, including V beta1+ cells that were sequenced for TCRB.

Assay used: immunoSEQ multiplex PCR; TCRdb lists only in-frame clones, some missing. The sample lists several thousand clones, roughly 74% occurring once. The germline V gene has CDR1 SGHTA and CDR2 FQGTGA. The CDR3 totals 15 residues. Germline trimming cut 4 bases from V and 4 bases from J; bases unmatched to any gene: 4. The chain carries TRBV7-3 and TRBJ2-6; 7 bases line up with TRBD1. Sequenced material: CD8+ T cells sorted from blood. This receptor was identified in an adult with rheumatoid arthritis. CDR3 sequence (DNA): TGTGCCAGCAGCTCTGACAGGGCCGGGGCCAACGTCCTGACTTTC. It is translated as CASSSDRAGANVLTF.